The clone carrying this TCR beta chain has more than one count but fewer than ten. This sample is drawn from a study of T-cell memory formation after mild COVID-19. Study in general: Each donor largely had its own TCR clusters.

Constant-segment-primed 5'RACE gave TCR alpha and TCR beta cDNA libraries with sample barcodes and UMIs. Each CDR3 protein is one row after TCRdb ran MiXCR on the 5' RACE reads. The repertoire holds 550,000 to 650,000 distinct CDR3 sequences, with around 16% as singletons. V dropped 0 bases and J dropped 1; count of bases not matched to a gene: 4. Looked up from germline, CDR1 is MGHRA and CDR2 is YSYEKL. The CDR3 spans 16 residues. This clonotype originated in an adult woman who had mild COVID-19 (a few samples of this study predate the infection). Cell type and time point are not known. Sequenced: PBMCs or a T cell subset sorted from them (not recorded which). The rearrangement links TRBV4-1 to TRBJ2-3; 7 bases are a match to TRBD1. This chain's CDR3 is CASSQDETGGTDTQYF. The DNA of the CDR3 is TGCGCCAGCAGCCAAGATGAAACAGGGGGCACAGATACGCAGTATTTT.